A selection of T cell receptor beta chains follows, all from one sample in a study of shared clonotypes between healthy human individuals. Profiled with immunoSEQ multiplex PCR; TCRdb holds only in-frame clones, not every one. In the table there are 550,000 to 600,000 clones, around 76% of which are singletons. The source material was PBMCs. These receptors were taken from a woman in her forties in good health. Some clones in this sample may be carry-over from other donors' samples. Both conserved end residues are trimmed from each CDR3. Each record gives: V gene, CDR3 protein.

V: TRBV14; CDR3: ASSQGSSGGVWETQY
V: TRBV6-1; CDR3: ASSEARGRDYEQY
V: TRBV7-8; CDR3: ASRPLRGEGHNSPLH
V: TRBV7-6; CDR3: ASSLDFEGAAYEQY
V: TRBV5-1; CDR3: ASSLEDSTDTQY
V: TRBV5-1; CDR3: ASSLGSQRDTGELF
V: TRBV29-1; CDR3: SSPLADRSGRQPQH
V: TRBV15; CDR3: ATSRGELRIRQF
V: TRBV7-2; CDR3: ASSLAGDSKLF
V: TRBV5-1; CDR3: ASSSGTDRQETQY
V: TRBV5-6; CDR3: ASSLVAGGPETQY
V: TRBV2; CDR3: ASSEGAGSGNTMY
V: TRBV27; CDR3: ASSLGSGRRETQY
V: TRBV2; CDR3: ASSEQAREETQY
V: TRBV5-1; CDR3: ASRLQGPGGDEQY
V: TRBV2; CDR3: ASSVQGTSTDTQY
V: TRBV5-4; CDR3: ASNPGQGPGYT
V: TRBV11-2; CDR3: ASSLTESNYGYT
V: TRBV10-2; CDR3: ASSVEGGGPQH
V: TRBV6-5; CDR3: ASSWGRGHEKLF
V: TRBV12-5; CDR3: ASGLGTSGRHEQF
V: TRBV5-4; CDR3: ASSNIVVDTEAF
V: TRBV19; CDR3: ASSKLTSGGTGELF
V: TRBV7-9; CDR3: ASSLVTGLAGGLGNEQF
V: TRBV2; CDR3: ASRYETLNEQF
V: TRBV2; CDR3: ASLWTGDTEAF
V: TRBV5-4; CDR3: ASSSGTLYSGNTIY
V: TRBV28; CDR3: ASSFGRALDYEQY
V: TRBV28; CDR3: ASNPGGVNIQY
V: TRBV10-3; CDR3: AISDARTGGSYEQY
V: TRBV28; CDR3: ASTPTRYEQY
V: TRBV18; CDR3: ASSPADRNYEQY
V: TRBV4-1; CDR3: ASSQAGETQY
V: TRBV5-8; CDR3: ASSRTVYNEQF
V: TRBV28; CDR3: ASSSPGQGHEKLF
V: TRBV30; CDR3: AWSVRNGYT
V: TRBV11-1; CDR3: ASSPQTSGSFRNEQF
V: TRBV6-1; CDR3: ASSRGTGGRQPQH
V: TRBV18; CDR3: ASSLDGYEQY
V: TRBV18; CDR3: ASSPQATSYNEQF
V: TRBV4-1; CDR3: ASSQIGSRAPSYNEQF
V: TRBV30; CDR3: AWSTQGAAEAF
V: TRBV28; CDR3: ASRLPGQPNEKLF
V: TRBV29-1; CDR3: SVAGVSGRATGELF
V: TRBV15; CDR3: ATSQNRGLRDTQY
V: TRBV7-9; CDR3: ASSFLTSGRAGEQY
V: TRBV5-1; CDR3: ASSLDSATDTQY
V: TRBV18; CDR3: ASSPDETQY
V: TRBV12-5; CDR3: ASGPSSGSYNEQF
V: TRBV6-1; CDR3: ASSESLEGLYGYT
V: TRBV11-2; CDR3: ASSSHEWIRDTEAF
V: TRBV4-3; CDR3: ASSQDSESAYSEQF
V: TRBV18; CDR3: ASSAQRPDTQY
V: TRBV5-1; CDR3: ASSLKLAESSHEQY